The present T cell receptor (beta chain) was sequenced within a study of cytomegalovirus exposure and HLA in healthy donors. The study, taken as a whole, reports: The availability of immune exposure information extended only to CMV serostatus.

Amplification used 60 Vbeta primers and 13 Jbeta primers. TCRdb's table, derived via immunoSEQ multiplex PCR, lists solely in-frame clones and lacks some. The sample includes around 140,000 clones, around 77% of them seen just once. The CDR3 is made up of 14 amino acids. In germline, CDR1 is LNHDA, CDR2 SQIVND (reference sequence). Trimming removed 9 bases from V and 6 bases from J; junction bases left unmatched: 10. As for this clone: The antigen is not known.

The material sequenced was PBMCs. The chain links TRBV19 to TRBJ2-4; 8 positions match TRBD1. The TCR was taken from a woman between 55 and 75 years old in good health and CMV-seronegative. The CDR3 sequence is CASAAGTGGNIQYF. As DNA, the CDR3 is TGTGCCAGCGCGGCCGGGACAGGAGGAAACATTCAGTACTTC.